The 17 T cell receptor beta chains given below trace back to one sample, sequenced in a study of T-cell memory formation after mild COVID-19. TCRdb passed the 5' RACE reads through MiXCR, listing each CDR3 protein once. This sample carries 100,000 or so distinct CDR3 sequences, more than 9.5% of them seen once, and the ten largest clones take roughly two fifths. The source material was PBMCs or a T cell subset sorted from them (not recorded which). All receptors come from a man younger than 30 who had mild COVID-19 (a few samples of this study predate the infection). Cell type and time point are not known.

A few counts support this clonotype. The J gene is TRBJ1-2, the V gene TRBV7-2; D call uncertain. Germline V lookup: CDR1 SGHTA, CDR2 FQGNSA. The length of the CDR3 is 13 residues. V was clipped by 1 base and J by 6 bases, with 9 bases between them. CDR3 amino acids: CASSLVPRDGYTF. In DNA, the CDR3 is TGTGCCAGCAGCTTAGTTCCTCGGGATGGCTACACCTTC. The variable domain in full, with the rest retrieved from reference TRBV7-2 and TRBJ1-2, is GAGVSQSPSNKVTEKGKDVELRCDPISGHTALYWYRQSLGQGLEFLIYFQGNSAPDKSGLPSDRFSAERTGGSVSTLTIQRTQQEDSAVYLCASSLVPRDGYTFGSGTRLTVV.

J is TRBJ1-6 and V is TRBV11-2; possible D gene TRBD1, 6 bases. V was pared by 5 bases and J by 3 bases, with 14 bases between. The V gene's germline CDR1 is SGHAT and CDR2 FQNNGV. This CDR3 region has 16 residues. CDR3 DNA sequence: TGTGCCAGCAGCGCATCACAGGGCAACTATAATTCACCCCTCCACTTT. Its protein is CASSASQGNYNSPLHF.

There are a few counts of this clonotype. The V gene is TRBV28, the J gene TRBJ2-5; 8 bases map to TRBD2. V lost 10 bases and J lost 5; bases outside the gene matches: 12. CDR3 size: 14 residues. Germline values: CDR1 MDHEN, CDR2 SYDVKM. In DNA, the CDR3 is TGTGCCACCACTCCGGGACTAGAGTTTGAGACCCAGTACTTC. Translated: CATTPGLEFETQYF.

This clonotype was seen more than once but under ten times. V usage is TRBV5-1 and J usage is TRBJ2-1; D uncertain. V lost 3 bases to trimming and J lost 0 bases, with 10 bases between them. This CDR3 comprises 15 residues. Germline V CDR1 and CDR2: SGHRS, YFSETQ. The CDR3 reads CASSYRTDSYNEQFF. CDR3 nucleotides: TGCGCCAGCAGCTATAGGACGGACTCCTACAATGAGCAGTTCTTC.

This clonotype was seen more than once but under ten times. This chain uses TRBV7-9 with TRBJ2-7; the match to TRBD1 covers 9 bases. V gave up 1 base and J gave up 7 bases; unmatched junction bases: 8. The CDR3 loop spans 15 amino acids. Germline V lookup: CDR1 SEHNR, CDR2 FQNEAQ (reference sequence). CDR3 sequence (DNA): TGTGCCAGCAGCTTAGTACAGGGGGCTTCTCAGGAGCAGTACTTC. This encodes CASSLVQGASQEQYF.

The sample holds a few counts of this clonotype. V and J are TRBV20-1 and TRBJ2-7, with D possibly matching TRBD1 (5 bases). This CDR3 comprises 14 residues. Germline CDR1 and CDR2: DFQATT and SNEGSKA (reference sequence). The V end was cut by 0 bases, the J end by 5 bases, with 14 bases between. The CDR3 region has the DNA TGCAGTGCTAGAGAGCGTAGGGGTTGGGACGAGCAGTACTTC. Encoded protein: CSARERRGWDEQYF.

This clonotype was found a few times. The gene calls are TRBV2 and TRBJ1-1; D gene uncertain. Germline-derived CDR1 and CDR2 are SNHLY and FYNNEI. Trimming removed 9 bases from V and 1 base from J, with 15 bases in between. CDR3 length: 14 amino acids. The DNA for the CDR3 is TGTGCCAGTGACGAGGCGCGGACGAACACTGAAGCTTTCTTT. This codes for CASDEARTNTEAFF.

The CDR3: CASSQLPTYEQYV. As DNA, the CDR3 is TGCGCCAGCAGCCAATTGCCGACCTACGAGCAGTACGTC. The V gene is TRBV4-1, the J gene TRBJ2-7; no definite D call. The V gene's germline CDR1 is MGHRA and CDR2 YSYEKL. The length of the CDR3 is 13 residues. Trimming removed 2 bases from V and 2 bases from J, with 7 bases in between.

The CDR3 spells CSVEGIPTGSSYNEQFF. For the CDR3, the DNA is TGCAGCGTTGAGGGTATTCCGACAGGGAGCTCCTACAATGAGCAGTTCTTC. The chain combines TRBV29-1 with TRBJ2-1; 7 positions agree with TRBD1. The V gene's germline CDR1 is SQVTM and CDR2 ANQGSEA. This CDR3 region has 17 residues. With V trimmed by 3 bases and J by 0 bases, 11 bases remained unmatched.

The CDR3 DNA reads TGTGCCAGCAGCTTATTGGCGGGGAAAGAGACCCAGTACTTC. This codes for CASSLLAGKETQYF. The chain combines TRBV7-9 with TRBJ2-5; tentative D call: TRBD2 (6 bases). This CDR3 spans 14 amino acids. Deletions cut 2 bases from V and 3 bases from J, with 10 bases between. CDR1 is SEHNR, CDR2 FQNEAQ, per germline (reference sequence).

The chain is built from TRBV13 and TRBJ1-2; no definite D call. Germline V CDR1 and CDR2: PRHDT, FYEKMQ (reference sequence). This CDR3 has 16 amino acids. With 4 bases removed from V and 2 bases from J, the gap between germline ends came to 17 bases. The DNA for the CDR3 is TGTGCCAGCAGCTCCGGGCCTTCAAAACAGAACTATGGCTACACCTTC. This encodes CASSSGPSKQNYGYTF.

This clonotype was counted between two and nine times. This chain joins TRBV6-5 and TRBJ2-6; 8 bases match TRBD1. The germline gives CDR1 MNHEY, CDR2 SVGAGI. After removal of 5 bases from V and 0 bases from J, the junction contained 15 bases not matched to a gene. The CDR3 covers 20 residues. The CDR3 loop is CASSPLSLDRVGSGANVLTF. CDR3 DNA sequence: TGTGCCAGCAGTCCACTCTCCCTGGACAGGGTCGGCTCTGGGGCCAACGTCCTGACTTTC.

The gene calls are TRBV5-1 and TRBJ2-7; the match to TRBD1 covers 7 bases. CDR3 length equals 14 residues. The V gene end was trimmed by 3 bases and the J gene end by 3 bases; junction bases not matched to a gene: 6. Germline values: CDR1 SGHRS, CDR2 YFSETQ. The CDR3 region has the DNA TGCGCCAGCAGCTCCGGGACAGACCTCTACGAGCAGTACTTC. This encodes CASSSGTDLYEQYF.

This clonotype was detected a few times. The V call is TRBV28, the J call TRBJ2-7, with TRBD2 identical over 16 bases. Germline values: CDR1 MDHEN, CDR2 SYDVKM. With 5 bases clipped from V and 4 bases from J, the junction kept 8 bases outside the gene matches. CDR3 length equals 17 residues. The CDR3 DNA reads TGTGCCAGCAGTCGAGGGACTAGCGGGGGGGCGTGGTACGAGCAGTACTTC. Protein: CASSRGTSGGAWYEQYF.

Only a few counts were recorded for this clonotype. The CDR3 spells CASSQEWGSTGELFF. Here the CDR3 DNA reads TGCGCCAGCAGCCAAGAGTGGGGCTCCACCGGGGAGCTGTTTTTT. The rearrangement links TRBV4-1 to TRBJ2-2, with a tentative D call TRBD1 (5 bases). The germline CDR1 and CDR2 sequences are MGHRA and YSYEKL. Trimming pared 0 bases from V and 4 bases from J, leaving 9 bases between. The length of the CDR3 is 15 residues.

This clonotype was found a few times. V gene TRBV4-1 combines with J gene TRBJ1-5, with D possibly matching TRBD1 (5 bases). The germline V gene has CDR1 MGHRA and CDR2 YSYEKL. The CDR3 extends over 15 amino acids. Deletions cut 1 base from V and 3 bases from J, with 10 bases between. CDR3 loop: CASSQVNRNNQPQHF. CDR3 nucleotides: TGCGCCAGCAGCCAAGTAAACAGGAACAATCAGCCCCAGCATTTT.

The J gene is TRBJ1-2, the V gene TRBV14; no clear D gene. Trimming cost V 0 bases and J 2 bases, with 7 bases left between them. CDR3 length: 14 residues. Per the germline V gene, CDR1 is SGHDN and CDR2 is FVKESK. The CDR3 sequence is CASSQDSGNYGYTF. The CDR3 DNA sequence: TGTGCCAGCAGCCAAGATTCGGGGAACTATGGCTACACCTTC. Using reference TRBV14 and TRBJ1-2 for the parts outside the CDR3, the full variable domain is EAGVTQFPSHSVIEKGQTVTLRCDPISGHDNLYWYRRVMGKEIKFLLHFVKESKQDESGMPNNRFLAERTGGTYSTLKVQPAELEDSGVYFCASSQDSGNYGYTFGSGTRLTVV.